The entry below describes one T cell receptor beta chain. Some clones are missing from TCRdb's copy, which holds only in-frame ones; the method was immunoSEQ multiplex PCR. The profile shows 350,000 to 450,000 clones, 85% of them singletons. The source of the sample is a study of blood T cell repertoires in COVID-19. Study-wide context: The samples span acute and convalescent COVID-19 from the United States, Italy and Spain.

Germline CDR1 reads SEHNR; CDR2 reads FQNEAQ (reference sequence). V lost 5 bases and J lost 0, with 10 bases in between. This CDR3 is built from 14 residues. The chain has TRBV7-9 and TRBJ1-1; no clear D gene. The origin of this receptor is a woman younger than 35 with acute or convalescent COVID-19. Sequenced sample: peripheral blood. The CDR3 DNA reads as TGTGCCAGCAGCCAAGGACTTATGAACACTGAAGCTTTCTTT. Encoded protein: CASSQGLMNTEAFF.